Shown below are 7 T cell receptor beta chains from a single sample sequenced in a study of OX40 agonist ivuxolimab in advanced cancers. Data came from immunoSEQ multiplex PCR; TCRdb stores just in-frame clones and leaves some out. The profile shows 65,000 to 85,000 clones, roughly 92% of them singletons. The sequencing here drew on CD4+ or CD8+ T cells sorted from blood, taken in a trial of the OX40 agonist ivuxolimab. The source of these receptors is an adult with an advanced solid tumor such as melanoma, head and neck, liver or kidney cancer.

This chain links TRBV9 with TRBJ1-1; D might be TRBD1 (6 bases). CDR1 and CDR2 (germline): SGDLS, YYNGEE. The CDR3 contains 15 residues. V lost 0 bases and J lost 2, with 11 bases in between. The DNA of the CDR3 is TGTGCCAGCAGCGTAGGTGGGACACTAAACACTGAAGCTTTCTTT. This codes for CASSVGGTLNTEAFF. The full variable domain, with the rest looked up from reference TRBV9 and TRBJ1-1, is DSGVTQTPKHLITATGQRVTLRCSPRSGDLSVYWYQQSLDQGLQFLIQYYNGEERAKGNILERFSAQQFPDLHSELNLSSLELGDSALYFCASSVGGTLNTEAFFGQGTRLTVV.

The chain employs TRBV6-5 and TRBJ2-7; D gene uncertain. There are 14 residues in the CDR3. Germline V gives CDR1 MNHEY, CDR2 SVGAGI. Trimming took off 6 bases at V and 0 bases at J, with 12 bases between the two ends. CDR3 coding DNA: TGTGCCAGCAGGCCCCCTGACGGCTCCTACGAGCAGTACTTC. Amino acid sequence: CASRPPDGSYEQYF.

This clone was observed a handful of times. The CDR3 region has the DNA TGTGCCAGCAGCCCTCAAGTTGGGAATCAGCCCCAGCATTTT. Translation gives CASSPQVGNQPQHF. This chain links TRBV4-2 with TRBJ1-5; D is uncertain. The germline V gene has CDR1 LGHNA and CDR2 YNFKEQ. CDR3 length: 14 residues. The V and J ends lost 4 bases and 4 bases respectively, with 11 bases between them.

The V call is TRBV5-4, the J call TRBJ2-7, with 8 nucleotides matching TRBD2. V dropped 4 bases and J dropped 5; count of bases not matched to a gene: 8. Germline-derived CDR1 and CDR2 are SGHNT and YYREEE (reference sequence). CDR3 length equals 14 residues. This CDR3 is CASSILGGGNEQYF. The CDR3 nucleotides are TGTGCCAGCAGCATACTCGGCGGGGGGAACGAGCAGTACTTC. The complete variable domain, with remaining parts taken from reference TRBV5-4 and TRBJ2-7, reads ETGVTQSPTHLIKTRGQQVTLRCSSQSGHNTVSWYQQALGQGPQFIFQYYREEENGRGNFPPRFSGLQFPNYSSELNVNALELDDSALYLCASSILGGGNEQYFGPGTRLTVT.

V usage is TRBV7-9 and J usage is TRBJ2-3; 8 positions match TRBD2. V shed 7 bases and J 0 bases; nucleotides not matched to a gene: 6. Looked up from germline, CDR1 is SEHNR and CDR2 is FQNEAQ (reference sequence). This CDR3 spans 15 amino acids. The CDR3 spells CASTSGGTSTDTQYF. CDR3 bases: TGTGCCAGCACGAGCGGGGGTACTAGCACAGATACGCAGTATTTT.

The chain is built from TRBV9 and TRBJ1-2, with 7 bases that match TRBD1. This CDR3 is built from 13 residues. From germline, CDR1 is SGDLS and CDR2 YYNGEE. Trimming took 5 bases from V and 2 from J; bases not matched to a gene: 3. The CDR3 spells CASRGTENYGYTF. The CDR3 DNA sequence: TGTGCCAGCAGAGGGACAGAAAACTATGGCTACACCTTC. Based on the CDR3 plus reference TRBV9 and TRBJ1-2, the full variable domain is DSGVTQTPKHLITATGQRVTLRCSPRSGDLSVYWYQQSLDQGLQFLIQYYNGEERAKGNILERFSAQQFPDLHSELNLSSLELGDSALYFCASRGTENYGYTFGSGTRLTVV.

The DNA for the CDR3 is TGTGCCAGCAACCCGACAGGGGCGGGGAACACTGAAGCTTTCTTT. This translates into CASNPTGAGNTEAFF. This chain links TRBV5-6 with TRBJ1-1; TRBD1 matches 8 bases. V shed 6 bases and J 1 base; nucleotides not matched to a gene: 8. The germline CDR1 and CDR2 sequences are SGHDT and YYEEEE. This CDR3 contains 15 residues.